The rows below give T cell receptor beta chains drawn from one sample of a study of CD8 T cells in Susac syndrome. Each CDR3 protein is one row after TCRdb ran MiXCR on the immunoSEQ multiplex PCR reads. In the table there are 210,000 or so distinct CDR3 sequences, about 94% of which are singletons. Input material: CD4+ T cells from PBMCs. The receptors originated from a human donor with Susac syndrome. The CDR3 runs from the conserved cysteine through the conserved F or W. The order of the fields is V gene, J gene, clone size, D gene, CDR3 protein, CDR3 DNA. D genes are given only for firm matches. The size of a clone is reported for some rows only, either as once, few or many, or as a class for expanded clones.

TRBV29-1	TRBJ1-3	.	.	CSATPSSGNTIYF	TGCAGCGCCACACCGAGCTCTGGAAACACCATATATTTT
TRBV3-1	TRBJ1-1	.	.	CASSQDRGFNTEAFF	TGTGCCAGCAGCCAAGACAGGGGTTTTAACACTGAAGCTTTCTTT
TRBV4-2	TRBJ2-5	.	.	CASSQEYQQETQYF	TGTGCCAGCAGCCAAGAGTATCAACAAGAGACCCAGTACTTC
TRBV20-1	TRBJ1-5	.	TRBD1	CSSRDQGQDNQPQHF	TGCAGTTCCAGAGATCAAGGACAGGACAATCAGCCCCAGCATTTT
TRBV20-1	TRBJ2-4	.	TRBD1	CSLKRTGVNIQYF	TGCAGTCTAAAAAGGACAGGGGTAAACATTCAGTACTTC
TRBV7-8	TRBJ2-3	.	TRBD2	CASRPREGDTQYF	TGTGCCAGCAGACCCAGGGAGGGAGATACGCAGTATTTT
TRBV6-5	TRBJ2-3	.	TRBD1	CASSYGQGHTDTQYF	TGTGCCAGCAGTTACGGACAGGGGCACACAGATACGCAGTATTTT
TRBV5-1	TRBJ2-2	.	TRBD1	CASSLVAGGRTGELFF	TGCGCCAGCAGCTTGGTGGCAGGGGGCAGAACCGGGGAGCTGTTTTTT
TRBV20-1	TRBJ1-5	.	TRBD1	CSARDWGQGHSNQPQHF	TGCAGTGCTAGAGATTGGGGACAGGGCCATAGCAATCAGCCCCAGCATTTT
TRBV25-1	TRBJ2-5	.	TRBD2	CASSEEAGGRETQYF	TGTGCCAGCAGTGAAGAAGCGGGGGGGCGGGAGACCCAGTACTTC
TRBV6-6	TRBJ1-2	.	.	CASSYGGTGGNYGYTF	TGTGCCAGCAGTTACGGCGGGACGGGGGGAAACTATGGCTACACCTTC
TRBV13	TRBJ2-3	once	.	CASSMESRNTDTQYF	TGTGCCAGCAGCATGGAAAGCCGAAACACAGATACGCAGTATTTT
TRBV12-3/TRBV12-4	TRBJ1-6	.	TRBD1	CASSLPGTGWGSPLHF	TGTGCCAGCAGTTTACCTGGGACAGGGTGGGGTTCACCCCTCCACTTT
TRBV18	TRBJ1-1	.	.	CASSPETSSANEAFF	TGTGCCAGCTCACCAGAAACCAGCAGCGCTAACGAAGCTTTCTTT
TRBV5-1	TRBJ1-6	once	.	CASSWKGPLDSPLHF	TGCGCCAGCAGCTGGAAGGGGCCTCTCGATTCACCCCTCCACTTT
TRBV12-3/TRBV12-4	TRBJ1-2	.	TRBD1	CASSLGDRGGYTF	TGTGCCAGCAGTTTAGGGGACAGGGGCGGCTACACCTTC
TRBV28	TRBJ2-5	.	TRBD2	CASSLPSGETQYF	TGTGCCAGCAGTTTACCTAGCGGGGAGACCCAGTACTTC
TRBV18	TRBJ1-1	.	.	CASSPGDGQAFF	TGTGCCAGCTCACCGGGGGACGGGCAAGCTTTCTTT
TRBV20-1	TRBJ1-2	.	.	CSARVGVYTF	TGCAGTGCTAGAGTGGGTGTCTACACCTTC
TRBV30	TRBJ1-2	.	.	CAWGGRGYGYTF	TGTGCCTGGGGGGGCAGGGGCTATGGCTACACCTTC
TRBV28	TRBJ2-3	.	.	CATSRASVSTDTQYF	TGTGCCACCTCTCGGGCTAGCGTCTCCACAGATACGCAGTATTTT
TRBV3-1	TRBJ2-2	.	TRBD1	CASSRQGAGELFF	TGTGCCAGCAGCCGCCAGGGGGCCGGGGAGCTGTTTTTT
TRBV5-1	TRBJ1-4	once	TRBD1	CASSRTPDRGVELFF	TGCGCCAGCAGCCGAACTCCGGACAGGGGAGTTGAACTGTTTTTT
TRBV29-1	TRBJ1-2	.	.	CSAQTPNGYTF	TGCAGCGCCCAGACCCCCAATGGCTACACCTTC
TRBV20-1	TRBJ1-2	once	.	CSARDVGVSLYGYTF	TGCAGTGCTAGAGATGTAGGGGTTTCACTCTATGGCTACACCTTC
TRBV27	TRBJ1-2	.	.	CASSLQGRYGYTF	TGTGCCAGCAGTTTACAGGGACGCTATGGCTACACCTTC
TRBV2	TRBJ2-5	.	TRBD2	CASSGSAGGGETQYF	TGTGCCAGCAGTGGGTCTGCGGGGGGGGGAGAGACCCAGTACTTC
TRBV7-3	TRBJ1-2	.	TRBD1	CASSLTGTDGYTF	TGTGCCAGCAGCTTAACCGGGACAGATGGCTACACCTTC
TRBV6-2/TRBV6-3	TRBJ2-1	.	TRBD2	CASSDRGAGGRFYNEQFF	TGTGCCAGCTCGGATCGAGGAGCGGGGGGCCGCTTCTACAATGAGCAGTTCTTC
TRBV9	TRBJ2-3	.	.	CASSVVDTQYF	TGTGCCAGCAGCGTAGTAGATACGCAGTATTTT
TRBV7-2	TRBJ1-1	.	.	CASSLDVRGGMNTEAFF	TGTGCCAGCAGCTTAGATGTGCGGGGAGGGATGAACACTGAAGCTTTCTTT
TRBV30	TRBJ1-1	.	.	CAWSVQVQDEAFF	TGTGCCTGGAGTGTACAGGTCCAGGATGAAGCTTTCTTT
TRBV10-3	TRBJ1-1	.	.	CAIKGAEGMGEAFF	TGTGCCATCAAAGGGGCAGAGGGGATGGGCGAAGCTTTCTTT
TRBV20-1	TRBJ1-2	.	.	CSARDNRAYGYTF	TGCAGTGCTAGAGATAATCGGGCCTATGGCTACACCTTC
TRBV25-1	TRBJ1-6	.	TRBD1	CASSGGQASALHF	TGTGCCAGCAGTGGTGGACAGGCCTCGGCCCTCCACTTT
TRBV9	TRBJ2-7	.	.	CASSVADTLYEQYF	TGTGCCAGCAGCGTAGCTGACACCCTCTACGAGCAGTACTTC
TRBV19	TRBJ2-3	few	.	CASSIGARDTQYF	TGTGCCAGTAGTATTGGGGCTCGGGATACGCAGTATTTT
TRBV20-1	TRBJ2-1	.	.	CSATGGSSYNEQFF	TGCAGTGCTACCGGGGGTAGCTCCTACAATGAGCAGTTCTTC
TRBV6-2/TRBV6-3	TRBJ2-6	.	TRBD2	CASRRRGLAGGLTGANVLTF	TGTGCCAGCAGACGCCGGGGACTAGCGGGGGGGTTAACTGGGGCCAACGTCCTGACTTTC
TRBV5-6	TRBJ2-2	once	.	CASSLGVMPNTGELFF	TGTGCCAGCAGCTTGGGGGTAATGCCGAACACCGGGGAGCTGTTTTTT
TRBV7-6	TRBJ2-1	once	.	CASSQGGTPRGNEQFF	TGTGCCAGCAGCCAAGGGGGCACCCCTCGGGGGAATGAGCAGTTCTTC
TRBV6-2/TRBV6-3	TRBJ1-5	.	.	CASSYSLRASNQPQHF	TGTGCCAGCAGTTACTCGCTCAGGGCGAGCAATCAGCCCCAGCATTTT
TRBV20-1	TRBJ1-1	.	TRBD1	CSARGQESTEAFF	TGCAGTGCAAGGGGACAGGAAAGCACTGAAGCTTTCTTT
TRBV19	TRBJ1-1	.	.	CASSRELDTEAFF	TGTGCCAGTAGTAGGGAGCTCGACACTGAAGCTTTCTTT
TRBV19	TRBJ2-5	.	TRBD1	CASTGQQETQYF	TGTGCCAGCACGGGACAGCAAGAGACCCAGTACTTC
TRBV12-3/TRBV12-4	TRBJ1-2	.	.	CASSHGAKGGYTF	TGTGCCAGCAGTCACGGGGCCAAGGGTGGCTACACCTTC
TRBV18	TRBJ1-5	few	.	CASSSTDSNQPQHF	TGTGCCAGCTCGTCCACGGATAGCAATCAGCCCCAGCATTTT
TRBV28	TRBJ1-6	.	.	CASSSPRTGDSPLHF	TGTGCCAGCAGTTCTCCCCGCACAGGAGACTCACCCCTCCACTTT